The 30 T cell receptor beta chains presented below share a single source sample, sequenced in a study of cytomegalovirus exposure and HLA in healthy donors (TCRdb year 2017). The library was obtained by the immunoSEQ multiplex PCR assay. A mixture of 60 forward primers for TCR Vbeta segments and 13 reverse primers for TCR Jbeta segments was used in the multiplex PCR. Here the immuneACCESS table is served through TCRdb, limited to in-frame sequences with V and J called. Missing clones are a known gap in these copies; in checked studies unresolved V genes cover under half, and the rest lacks a known reason. The table for this sample lists fewer than 200,000 clones; about three quarters of them were counted only once. The leading ten clones occupy around 2.5% of the sample. Sequenced sample: PBMCs. Source of these receptors: a female donor in good health and CMV-seronegative.

The gene calls are TRBV7-9 and TRBJ2-5, with D possibly matching TRBD1 (5 bases). Germline V CDR1 and CDR2: SEHNR, FQNEAQ (reference sequence). Trimming cost V 1 base and J 5 bases, with 11 bases left between them. The length of the CDR3 is 14 residues. CDR3 DNA: TGTGCCAGCAGCTTAGTCGCAGGGTTGGAGACCCAGTACTTC. Translating gives CASSLVAGLETQYF.

This rearrangement joins TRBV7-8 to TRBJ2-5, with 7 bases fitting TRBD1. V was pared by 2 bases and J by 4 bases, with 1 base of the junction left unmatched. The CDR3 loop spans 13 amino acids. CDR1 SGHVS and CDR2 FQNEAQ come from the germline V gene. The CDR3 loop is CASSLNRGETQYF. The CDR3 DNA sequence: TGTGCCAGCAGCTTAAACAGGGGAGAGACCCAGTACTTC. Using reference TRBV7-8 and TRBJ2-5 for the parts outside the CDR3, the full variable domain is GAGVSQSPRYKVAKRGQDVALRCDPISGHVSLFWYQQALGQGPEFLTYFQNEAQLDKSGLPSDRFFAERPEGSVSTLKIQRTQQEDSAVYLCASSLNRGETQYFGPGTRLLVL.

V usage is TRBV4-1 and J usage is TRBJ2-4; D gene uncertain. V lost 3 bases and J 0 bases, leaving 12 bases between the germline ends. CDR3 size: 16 residues. Germline lookup yields CDR1 MGHRA and CDR2 YSYEKL. CDR3 residues: CASSQRIQIAKNIQYF. In DNA form, the CDR3 reads TGCGCCAGCAGCCAGAGAATACAGATAGCCAAAAACATTCAGTACTTC.

This chain uses TRBV2 with TRBJ2-7; D call uncertain. The length of the CDR3 is 12 residues. The V gene lost 6 bases and the J gene lost 0 bases, with 6 bases spanning the gap. CDR1 and CDR2 from the germline V gene are SNHLY and FYNNEI. CDR3 sequence (DNA): TGTGCCAGCAGCCCGTTCTCCTACGAGCAGTACTTC. This translates into CASSPFSYEQYF.

This clone came up a few times. Within the sample, other DNA sequences also encode this same CDR3. The chain uses TRBV18 and TRBJ1-1; D is unresolved. V dropped 2 bases and J dropped 0 bases, with 4 bases sitting between them. The CDR3 has 13 residues. Germline CDR1 is KGHSH and CDR2 is LQKENI. CDR3 amino acids: CASSPTVNTEAFF. The CDR3 DNA reads as TGTGCCAGCTCACCAACAGTGAACACTGAAGCTTTCTTT.

V gene TRBV5-1 combines with J gene TRBJ1-6; the D gene is possibly TRBD1 (5 bases). V was pared by 4 bases and J by 9 bases, with 20 bases between. The CDR3 consists of 16 residues. Germline lookup yields CDR1 SGHRS and CDR2 YFSETQ. CDR3 sequence: CASSLGSTRVGSPLHF. Here the CDR3 DNA reads TGCGCCAGCAGCCTTGGATCCACCAGGGTTGGTTCACCCCTCCACTTT.

For this clone: This CDR3 is also generated by other DNA sequences in the sample. The genes are TRBV13 and TRBJ1-5, with D tentatively TRBD1 (6 bases). This CDR3 region has 14 residues. CDR1 PRHDT and CDR2 FYEKMQ come from the germline V gene (reference sequence). Trimming shortened V by 6 bases and J by 1 base, and 10 bases separated the two germline ends. The CDR3 DNA sequence: TGTGCCAGCAGGAGGGGGATCAGCAATCAGCCCCAGCATTTT. Amino acid sequence: CASRRGISNQPQHF.

The chain links TRBV2 to TRBJ2-1, with D unclear. Germline V gene lookup returns CDR1 SNHLY and CDR2 FYNNEI. The CDR3 runs to 16 residues. V gave up 4 bases and J gave up 0 bases, with 13 bases separating them. The CDR3 sequence: CASSASAASSYNEQFF. CDR3 DNA: TGTGCCAGCAGTGCATCCGCTGCGAGCTCCTACAATGAGCAGTTCTTC.

This clone has just one count. The rearrangement uses TRBV13 and TRBJ2-1; D is perhaps TRBD1 (5 bases). This CDR3 is built from 17 residues. The V gene's germline CDR1 is PRHDT and CDR2 FYEKMQ (reference sequence). V lost 4 bases, J lost 0 bases, and 16 bases lay in between. CDR3 in amino acids: CASSWIGAFSSYNEQFF. The CDR3, as DNA: TGTGCCAGCAGCTGGATAGGGGCTTTTAGCTCCTACAATGAGCAGTTCTTC. The whole variable domain, filled in from reference TRBV13 and TRBJ2-1, reads AAGVIQSPRHLIKEKRETATLKCYPIPRHDTVYWYQQGPGQDPQFLISFYEKMQSDKGSIPDRFSAQQFSDYHSELNMSSLELGDSALYFCASSWIGAFSSYNEQFFGPGTRLTVL.

The DNA of the CDR3 is TGTGCCAGCAGCTTAGCGGGACAGGTCAATCAGCCCCAGCATTTT. It translates to CASSLAGQVNQPQHF. This chain uses TRBV7-2 with TRBJ1-5; 8 nucleotides line up with TRBD1. The CDR3 spans 15 residues. V trimming: 0 bases; J trimming: 3 bases; junction bases outside the gene matches: 1. The germline CDR1 and CDR2 sequences are SGHTA and FQGNSA.

This clone showed up just once. The V call is TRBV16, the J call TRBJ1-5; 7 bases agree with TRBD1. The CDR3 sequence is 15 residues long. CDR1 and CDR2 from the germline V gene are KGHSY and FQNENV. The trim removed 2 bases at V and 4 bases at J, leaving 5 bases unmatched. DNA of the CDR3: TGTGCCAGCAGCCAAAACAGGGGTGGGAATCAGCCCCAGCATTTT. Residues: CASSQNRGGNQPQHF. Looking up the rest from reference TRBV16 and TRBJ1-5 gives the full variable domain: GEEVAQTPKHLVRGEGQKAKLYCAPIKGHSYVFWYQQVLKNEFKFLISFQNENVFDETGMPKERFSAKCLPNSPCSLEIQATKLEDSAVYFCASSQNRGGNQPQHFGDGTRLSIL.

This clone has only a few counts. The rearrangement joins TRBV9 to TRBJ2-3; TRBD2 matches 7 bases. The CDR3 covers 19 residues. V was clipped by 3 bases and J by 3 bases; unmatched bases: 19. Germline CDR1 and CDR2: SGDLS and YYNGEE. In DNA form, the CDR3 reads TGTGCCAGCAGCGCTGGGCCCTCCGAGCGGGGCCCTTCTACAGATACGCAGTATTTT. It is translated as CASSAGPSERGPSTDTQYF.

DNA of the CDR3: TGTGCCAGCAGCTTAGGGGGCAGTAATGAAAAACTGTTTTTT. Residues: CASSLGGSNEKLFF. The rearrangement uses TRBV7-9 and TRBJ1-4; tentative D call: TRBD1 (5 bases). The CDR3 consists of 14 residues. Trimming removed 1 base from V and 4 bases from J, with 7 bases in between. Germline V gene sequence: CDR1 SEHNR, CDR2 FQNEAQ (reference sequence).

This clone was seen a handful of times. The chain has TRBV7-2 and TRBJ2-1, with 7 positions matching TRBD1. J was trimmed by 2 bases and V by 4 bases; bases with no gene match: 8. The CDR3 totals 16 residues. Germline V gene lookup returns CDR1 SGHTA and CDR2 FQGNSA. Here the CDR3 DNA reads TGTGCCAGCAGCTCCCCCGGACAGGTCCCCTACAATGAGCAGTTCTTC. Its translation: CASSSPGQVPYNEQFF. The full variable domain, in which reference TRBV7-2 and TRBJ2-1 provide the parts outside the CDR3, is GAGVSQSPSNKVTEKGKDVELRCDPISGHTALYWYRQSLGQGLEFLIYFQGNSAPDKSGLPSDRFSAERTGGSVSTLTIQRTQQEDSAVYLCASSSPGQVPYNEQFFGPGTRLTVL.

The sample holds a few counts of this clone. The rearrangement links TRBV27 to TRBJ2-1; 11 nucleotides align to TRBD2. The length of the CDR3 is 18 residues. CDR1 and CDR2 (germline): MNHEY, SMNVEV (reference sequence). V shed 4 bases, J shed 3 bases, and the junction held 11 bases outside the gene matches. The CDR3 protein is CASSSAALAGVGYNEQFF. The CDR3 DNA reads as TGTGCCAGCAGTTCCGCTGCACTAGCGGGAGTGGGCTACAATGAGCAGTTCTTC.

This sequence joins TRBV28 and TRBJ1-1; D is possibly TRBD1 (6 bases). V shed 4 bases and J shed 1 base, with 10 bases lying between them. From germline, CDR1 is MDHEN and CDR2 SYDVKM. This CDR3 spans 14 amino acids. The CDR3 reads CASSSPGQNTEAFF. As DNA, the CDR3 is TGTGCCAGCAGTTCGCCGGGACAGAACACTGAAGCTTTCTTT.

The rearrangement uses TRBV19 and TRBJ1-1; D is ambiguous. Between the trimmed V and J ends, which lost 5 bases and 11 bases, there was a span of 15 bases. CDR1 LNHDA and CDR2 SQIVND come from the germline V gene (reference sequence). The CDR3 is 12 residues long. The chain's CDR3 is CASSPGPQRAFF. DNA of the CDR3: TGTGCCAGTAGTCCTGGGCCCCAAAGGGCTTTCTTT.

The rearrangement joins TRBV6-1 to TRBJ2-7; possible D gene TRBD1, 5 bases. The V and J ends lost 2 bases and 4 bases respectively, with 12 bases between them. Looked up from germline, CDR1 is MNHNS and CDR2 is SASEGT. There are 14 residues in the CDR3. CDR3 nucleotides: TGTGCCAGCAGTGAATTGGGCAGGGATTACGAGCAGTACTTC. Its translation: CASSELGRDYEQYF.

The CDR3 nucleotides are TGCGCCAGCAGCTTGCGTGGCCCCTCCTACGAGCAGTACTTC. It translates to CASSLRGPSYEQYF. V and J are TRBV5-1 and TRBJ2-7; D remains ambiguous. V was cut by 1 base and J by 0 bases, with 8 bases left in between. The CDR3 has 14 residues. Germline V gene data show CDR1 as SGHRS and CDR2 as YFSETQ.

The chain combines TRBV21-1 with TRBJ2-7; the DNA was not used to check the table's D call, TRBD2. TRBV21-1 is described as a pseudogene. This CDR3 contains 16 residues. The CDR3 protein is CASSKEGLVIPYEQYF. The CDR3 nucleotides read TGTGCCAGCAGCAAAGAGGGACTAGTTATACCCTACGAGCAGTACTTC.

There are a few counts of this clone. The rearrangement links TRBV19 to TRBJ1-1; TRBD1 agrees at 7 bases. Unmatched junction bases numbered 8, after V lost 6 bases and J lost 7 bases. CDR3 size: 13 residues. Germline values: CDR1 LNHDA, CDR2 SQIVND (reference sequence). The CDR3 reads CASSFNRGGEAFF. The CDR3 DNA is TGTGCCAGTAGCTTTAACAGGGGCGGTGAAGCTTTCTTT.

The chain uses TRBV4-1 and TRBJ2-7; the D is unclear. V lost 0 bases to trimming and J lost 3 bases, with 9 bases between them. The germline V gene encodes CDR1 MGHRA and CDR2 YSYEKL. The CDR3 sequence is 14 residues long. The DNA for the CDR3 is TGCGCCAGCAGCCAAGAGGGTGGGCACTACGAGCAGTACTTC. Its protein product is CASSQEGGHYEQYF.

Notes on this clone: The sample holds other DNA sequences that translate to the same CDR3. The V gene is TRBV15, the J gene TRBJ1-5; possibly TRBD1 for D (6 bases). The CDR3 extends over 15 amino acids. Trimming took 0 bases from V and 0 from J, leaving 6 bases between them. The germline V gene encodes CDR1 LNHNV and CDR2 YYDKDF (reference sequence). The CDR3 DNA sequence: TGTGCCACCAGCAGAGACAGGGGTAGCAATCAGCCCCAGCATTTT. Translation: CATSRDRGSNQPQHF.

A single count supports this clone. In DNA form, the CDR3 reads TGCGCCAGCAGTAAAGCGGGGGGGGCTAATGAGCAGTTCTTC. Translated, it gives CASSKAGGANEQFF. The chain couples TRBV10-1 to TRBJ2-1; 10 nucleotides agree with TRBD2. The CDR3 sequence is 14 residues long. V lost 5 bases to trimming and J lost 7 bases; unmatched junction nucleotides: 5. Germline assignment: CDR1 WNHNN and CDR2 SYGVQD (reference sequence).

This rearrangement joins TRBV4-2 to TRBJ1-4; D remains ambiguous. Per the germline V gene, CDR1 is LGHNA and CDR2 is YNFKEQ. The V end was cut by 1 base, the J end by 5 bases, with 5 bases between. The CDR3 is 13 amino acids. The CDR3 region is CASSQVVNEKLFF. The DNA for the CDR3 is TGTGCCAGCAGCCAAGTAGTAAATGAAAAACTGTTTTTT.

V is TRBV4-2 and J is TRBJ1-2, with 9 bases identical to TRBD1. Germline CDR1 is LGHNA and CDR2 is YNFKEQ. J lost 6 bases, V lost 1 base, and 6 bases had no gene match. The CDR3 spans 15 residues. The CDR3 DNA sequence: TGTGCCAGCAGCCAAGGGGACAGGGAGATGGATGGCTACACCTTC. Its protein product is CASSQGDREMDGYTF.

The J gene is TRBJ2-3, the V gene TRBV6-5; weak D call: TRBD2 (6 bases). V was trimmed by 6 bases and J by 4 bases, leaving 17 bases between them. Germline loops: CDR1 MNHEY, CDR2 SVGAGI. The CDR3 runs 15 residues. The DNA of the CDR3 is TGTGCCAGCAGAGTACTAGCTGTTCGTCCAGATACGCAGTATTTT. Translated, it gives CASRVLAVRPDTQYF.

This clone has more than one count but fewer than ten. The chain combines TRBV30 with TRBJ2-7; no reliable D call. The CDR3 totals 13 residues. V was pared by 1 base and J by 0 bases, with 7 bases between. Germline V lookup: CDR1 GTSNPN, CDR2 SVGIG (reference sequence). This CDR3 is CAWSGSSSYEQYF. The CDR3 DNA follows: TGTGCCTGGAGTGGATCCAGCTCCTACGAGCAGTACTTC.

This sequence joins TRBV7-2 and TRBJ2-7, with 9 bases fitting TRBD2. Trimming at V came to 2 bases and at J to 4 bases, leaving 0 bases not matched to a gene. The CDR3 sequence is 13 residues long. Looked up from germline, CDR1 is SGHTA and CDR2 is FQGNSA. In DNA, the CDR3 is TGTGCCAGCAGCTTACTAGCGGGGTACGAGCAGTACTTC. This gives the protein CASSLLAGYEQYF.

This clone has a single count. The chain employs TRBV28 and TRBJ2-5; 7 positions match TRBD1. The CDR3 runs to 12 residues. Germline CDR1 MDHEN, CDR2 SYDVKM. Unmatched junction bases numbered 2, after V lost 6 bases and J lost 4 bases. CDR3 loop: CASRNRGETQYF. Here the CDR3 DNA reads TGTGCCAGCAGAAACAGGGGAGAGACCCAGTACTTC.